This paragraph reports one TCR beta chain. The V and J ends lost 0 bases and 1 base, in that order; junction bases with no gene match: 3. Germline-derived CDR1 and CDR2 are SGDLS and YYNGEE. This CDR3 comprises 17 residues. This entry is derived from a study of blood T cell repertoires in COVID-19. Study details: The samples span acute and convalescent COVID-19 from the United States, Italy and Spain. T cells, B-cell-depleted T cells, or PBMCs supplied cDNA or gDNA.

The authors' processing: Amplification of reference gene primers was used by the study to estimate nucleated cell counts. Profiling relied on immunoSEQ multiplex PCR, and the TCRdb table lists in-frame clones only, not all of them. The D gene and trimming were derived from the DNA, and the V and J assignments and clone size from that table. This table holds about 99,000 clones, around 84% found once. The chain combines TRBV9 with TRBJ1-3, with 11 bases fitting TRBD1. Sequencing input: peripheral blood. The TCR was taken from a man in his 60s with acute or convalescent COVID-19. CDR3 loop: CASSVAGQGASGNTIYF. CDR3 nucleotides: TGTGCCAGCAGCGTAGCTGGACAGGGGGCGTCTGGAAACACCATATATTTT.